A selection of T cell receptor beta chains follows, all from one sample in a study of cytomegalovirus exposure and HLA in healthy donors. This table comes from immunoSEQ multiplex PCR, and its TCRdb copy is limited to in-frame clones, with some not included. The data contain fewer than 200,000 clones, about 90% of them singletons. Material: PBMCs. The receptors derive from a woman aged 18-29 years in good health and CMV-seropositive. Each CDR3 is given with its conserved first and last residue. A D gene is named only where the DNA matches it firmly. Only some rows state a clone size, as once, few, many or a class for expanded clones.

TRBD2	-	TRBV6-4	TRBJ2-7	19	CASSDSSNPPSGGCYEQYF	TGTGCCAGCAGTGACTCGAGTAATCCCCCCAGCGGGGGATGCTACGAGCAGTACTTC
-	-	TRBV4-1	TRBJ2-1	16	CASSPLPARGNNEQFF	TGCGCCAGCAGCCCCCTCCCCGCACGAGGTAACAATGAGCAGTTCTTC
TRBD1	-	TRBV9	TRBJ2-5	15	CASSPRVGDRETQYF	TGTGCCAGCAGCCCCAGGGTCGGGGACAGGGAGACCCAGTACTTC
TRBD2	-	TRBV15	TRBJ2-1	15	CATSPLAGVYNEQFF	TGTGCCACCAGCCCGCTAGCGGGAGTCTACAATGAGCAGTTCTTC
-	-	TRBV19	TRBJ2-1	12	CASSIRIDEQFF	TGTGCCAGTAGTATTAGAATCGATGAGCAGTTCTTC
-	-	TRBV19	TRBJ2-7	12	CASSITAGEQYF	TGTGCCAGTAGTATCACGGCGGGTGAGCAGTACTTC
-	-	TRBV4-1	TRBJ2-7	14	CASSQDLKRYEQYF	TGCGCCAGCAGCCAAGATCTAAAACGCTACGAGCAGTACTTC
TRBD1	-	TRBV30	TRBJ2-7	15	CAWSSPGQGTLEQYF	TGTGCCTGGAGTTCACCGGGACAGGGGACCCTGGAGCAGTACTTC
TRBD2	few	TRBV11-2	TRBJ2-7	19	CASSLGGGWVAGTYVEQYF	TGTGCCAGCAGCTTAGGCGGTGGGTGGGTAGCGGGGACCTACGTGGAGCAGTACTTC
TRBD2	-	TRBV7-6	TRBJ2-1	14	CASSTRGGSNEQFF	TGTGCCAGCAGCACCCGGGGGGGGTCAAATGAGCAGTTCTTC
TRBD1	-	TRBV18	TRBJ1-1	15	CASSPPNRGATEAFF	TGTGCCAGCTCACCACCGAACAGGGGTGCCACTGAAGCTTTCTTT
-	few	TRBV20-1	TRBJ2-7	11	CSARALYEQYF	TGCAGTGCTAGAGCTCTCTACGAGCAGTACTTC
-	-	TRBV15	TRBJ1-1	12	CATLVEGTEAFF	TGTGCCACCCTAGTCGAGGGCACTGAAGCTTTCTTT
TRBD2	-	TRBV19	TRBJ2-1	18	CASSIDVSGRPSYNEQFF	TGTGCCAGTAGTATAGATGTTAGCGGGAGGCCTTCCTACAATGAGCAGTTCTTC
TRBD1	-	TRBV4-1	TRBJ1-2	16	CASSPGPPGQGYGYTF	TGCGCCAGCAGCCCTGGTCCACCGGGACAGGGCTATGGCTACACCTTC
-	-	TRBV28	TRBJ1-4	18	CASSLSLSPVASNEKLFF	TGTGCCAGCAGTTTATCCCTGTCGCCTGTAGCCTCCAATGAAAAACTGTTTTTT
-	-	TRBV5-1	TRBJ2-3	14	CASSLVQNTDTQYF	TGCGCCAGCAGCTTGGTTCAGAACACAGATACGCAGTATTTT
TRBD1	-	TRBV7-9	TRBJ1-1	14	CASSPWQGDTEAFF	TGTGCCAGCAGCCCCTGGCAGGGGGACACTGAAGCTTTCTTT
-	-	TRBV9	TRBJ2-2	12	CASSAGAGELFF	TGTGCCAGCAGCGCGGGTGCCGGGGAGCTGTTTTTT
-	once	TRBV5-1	TRBJ2-1	14	CASLGGPPGNEQFF	TGCGCCAGCCTCGGGGGGCCTCCTGGGAATGAGCAGTTCTTC
-	-	TRBV27	TRBJ1-5	13	CASSQQVGQPQHF	TGTGCCAGCAGTCAACAGGTCGGTCAGCCCCAGCATTTT
-	-	TRBV7-9	TRBJ1-4	15	CASSLVGGIGEKLFF	TGTGCCAGCAGCTTAGTTGGGGGGATAGGCGAAAAACTGTTTTTT
TRBD2	-	TRBV7-9	TRBJ2-2	16	CASPSRGVEVTGELFF	TGTGCCAGCCCCTCGCGGGGGGTTGAGGTTACCGGGGAGCTGTTTTTT
-	once	TRBV9	TRBJ2-7	15	CASSSNRLPTSEQYF	TGTGCCAGCAGTTCTAACCGTCTGCCTACGAGTGAGCAGTACTTC
TRBD1	-	TRBV7-7	TRBJ2-1	13	CASSRDRGGEQFF	TGTGCTAGCAGCCGAGACAGGGGCGGTGAGCAGTTCTTC
TRBD1	-	TRBV29-1	TRBJ2-5	14	CSVDLTGDQETQYF	TGCAGCGTTGACCTTACAGGGGACCAAGAGACCCAGTACTTC
-	-	TRBV7-2	TRBJ2-7	13	CASSSDSPYEQYF	TGTGCCAGCAGCTCGGACAGCCCCTACGAGCAGTACTTC
TRBD2	-	TRBV27	TRBJ2-3	15	CASSPLGLGTDTQYF	TGTGCCAGCAGTCCCCTTGGACTAGGGACAGATACGCAGTATTTT
-	-	TRBV28	TRBJ1-4	14	CASSSPAGSGKLFF	TGTGCCAGCAGTTCCCCGGCAGGGTCCGGAAAACTGTTTTTT
TRBD1	-	TRBV4-3	TRBJ1-1	14	CASSQRQGSPEAFF	TGCGCCAGCAGCCAACGACAGGGGTCCCCTGAAGCTTTCTTT
TRBD2	-	TRBV28	TRBJ2-7	14	CASIGASGRYEQYF	TGTGCCAGCATAGGGGCTAGCGGGAGGTACGAGCAGTACTTC
-	once	TRBV5-1	TRBJ1-1	15	CASSFLGGLNTEAFF	TGCGCCAGCAGCTTTTTGGGGGGTTTGAACACTGAAGCTTTCTTT
TRBD1	-	TRBV30	TRBJ1-2	15	CAWSVGGGGAKGYTF	TGTGCCTGGAGTGTAGGGGGCGGAGGAGCTAAGGGCTACACCTTC
TRBD1	-	TRBV2	TRBJ1-4	14	CASSEGTGNEKLFF	TGTGCCAGCAGTGAAGGGACAGGGAATGAAAAACTGTTTTTT
-	-	TRBV7-8	TRBJ2-5	15	CASSHSRRVQETQYF	TGTGCCAGCAGTCACTCCCGTCGCGTCCAAGAGACCCAGTACTTC
TRBD2	-	TRBV6-6	TRBJ2-3	14	CASGEREDTDTQYF	TGTGCCTCCGGAGAGCGGGAGGACACAGATACGCAGTATTTT
TRBD2	-	TRBV11-2	TRBJ2-1	15	CASSLSGSKYNEQFF	TGTGCCAGCAGCCTCAGCGGGAGTAAGTACAATGAGCAGTTCTTC
TRBD2	-	TRBV6-6	TRBJ2-7	12	CASSRLAGEQYF	TGTGCCAGCAGCCGACTAGCGGGTGAGCAGTACTTC
-	few	TRBV5-1	TRBJ1-3	16	CASSLEGVSSGNTIYF	TGCGCCAGCAGCTTAGAGGGGGTGTCCTCTGGAAACACCATATATTTT